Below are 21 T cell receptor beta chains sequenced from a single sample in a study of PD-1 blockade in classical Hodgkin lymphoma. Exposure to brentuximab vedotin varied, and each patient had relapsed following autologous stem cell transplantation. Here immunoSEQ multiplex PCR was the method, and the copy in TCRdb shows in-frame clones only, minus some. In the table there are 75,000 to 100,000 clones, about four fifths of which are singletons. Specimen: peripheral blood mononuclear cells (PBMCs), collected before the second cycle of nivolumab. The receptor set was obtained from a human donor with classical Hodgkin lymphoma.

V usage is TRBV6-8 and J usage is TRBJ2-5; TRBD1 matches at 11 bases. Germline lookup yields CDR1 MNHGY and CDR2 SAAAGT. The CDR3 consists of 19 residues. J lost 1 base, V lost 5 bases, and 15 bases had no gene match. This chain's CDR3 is CASSLGGTGGQGLQETQYF. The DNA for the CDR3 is TGTGCCAGCAGTCTCGGAGGGACAGGGGGACAGGGTCTCCAAGAGACCCAGTACTTC.

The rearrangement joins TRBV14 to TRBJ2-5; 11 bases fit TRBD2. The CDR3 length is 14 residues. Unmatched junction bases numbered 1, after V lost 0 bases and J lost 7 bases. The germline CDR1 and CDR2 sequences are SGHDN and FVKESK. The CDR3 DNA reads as TGTGCCAGCAGCCAAGAGACTAGCGGGACGACCCAGTACTTC. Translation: CASSQETSGTTQYF.

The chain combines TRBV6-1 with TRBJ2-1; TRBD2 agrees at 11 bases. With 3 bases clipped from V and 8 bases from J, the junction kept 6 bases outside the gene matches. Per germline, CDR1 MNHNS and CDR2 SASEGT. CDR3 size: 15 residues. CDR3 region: CASSDLAGGPDEQFF. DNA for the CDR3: TGTGCCAGCAGTGACTTAGCGGGAGGGCCTGATGAGCAGTTCTTC.

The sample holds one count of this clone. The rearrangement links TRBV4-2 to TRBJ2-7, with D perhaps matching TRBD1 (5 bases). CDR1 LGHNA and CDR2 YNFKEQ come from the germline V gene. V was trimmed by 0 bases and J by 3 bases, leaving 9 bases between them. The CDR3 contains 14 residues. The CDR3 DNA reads TGTGCCAGCAGCCAAGAGGTGCAGGGCTACGAGCAGTACTTC. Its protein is CASSQEVQGYEQYF.

CDR3: CASSPLPGNTEAFF. For the CDR3, the DNA is TGTGCCAGCTCACCACTTCCGGGGAACACTGAAGCTTTCTTT. The chain combines TRBV18 with TRBJ1-1; D remains ambiguous. V was pared by 1 base and J by 1 base, with 7 bases between. Per the germline V gene, CDR1 is KGHSH and CDR2 is LQKENI. CDR3 length: 14 residues.

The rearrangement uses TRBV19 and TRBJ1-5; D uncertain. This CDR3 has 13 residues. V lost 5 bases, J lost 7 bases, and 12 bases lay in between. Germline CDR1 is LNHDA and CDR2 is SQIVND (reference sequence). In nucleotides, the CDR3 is TGTGCCAGTAGTGCCGAAAGCAGGCAGCCCCAGCATTTT. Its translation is CASSAESRQPQHF.

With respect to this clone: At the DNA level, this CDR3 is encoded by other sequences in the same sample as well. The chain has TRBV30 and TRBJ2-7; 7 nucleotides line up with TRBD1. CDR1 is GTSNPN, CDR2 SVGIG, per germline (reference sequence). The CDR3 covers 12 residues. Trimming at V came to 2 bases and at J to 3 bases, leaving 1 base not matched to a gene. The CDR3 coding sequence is TGTGCCTGGAGTTCAGGGGGCTACGAGCAGTACTTC. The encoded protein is CAWSSGGYEQYF.

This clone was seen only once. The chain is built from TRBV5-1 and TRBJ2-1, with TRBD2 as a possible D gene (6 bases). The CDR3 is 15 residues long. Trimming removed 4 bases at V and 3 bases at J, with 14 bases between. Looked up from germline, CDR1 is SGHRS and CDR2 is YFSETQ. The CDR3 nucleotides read TGCGCCAGCAGCCCTCGGGAGTCCGGCTACAATGAGCAGTTCTTC. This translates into CASSPRESGYNEQFF.

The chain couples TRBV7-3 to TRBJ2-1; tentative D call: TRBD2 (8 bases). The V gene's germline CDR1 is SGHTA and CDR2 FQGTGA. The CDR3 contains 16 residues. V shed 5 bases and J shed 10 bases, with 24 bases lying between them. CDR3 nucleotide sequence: TGTGCCAGCAGCCCCGGGGGGGTAACGAGGGGGCGCGAGCAGTTCTTC. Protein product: CASSPGGVTRGREQFF.

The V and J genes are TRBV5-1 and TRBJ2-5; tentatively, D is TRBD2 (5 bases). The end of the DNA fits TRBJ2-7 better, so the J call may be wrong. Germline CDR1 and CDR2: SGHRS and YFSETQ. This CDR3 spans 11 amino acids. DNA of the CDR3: TGCGCCAGCAGGGAGGCGGGCGAGCAGTACTTC. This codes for CASREAGEQYF.

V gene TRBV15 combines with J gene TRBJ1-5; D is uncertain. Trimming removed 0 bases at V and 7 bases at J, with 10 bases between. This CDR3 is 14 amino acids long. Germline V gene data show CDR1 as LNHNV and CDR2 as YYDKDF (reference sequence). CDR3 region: CATSRDVVRQPQHF. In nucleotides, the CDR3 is TGTGCCACCAGCAGAGACGTGGTTCGGCAGCCCCAGCATTTT.

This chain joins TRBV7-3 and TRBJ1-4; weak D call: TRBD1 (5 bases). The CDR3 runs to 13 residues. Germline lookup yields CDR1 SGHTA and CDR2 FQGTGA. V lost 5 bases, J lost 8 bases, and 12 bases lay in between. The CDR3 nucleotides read TGTGCCAGCAGCCCCGGGACCGGCGAAAAACTGTTTTTT. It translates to CASSPGTGEKLFF.

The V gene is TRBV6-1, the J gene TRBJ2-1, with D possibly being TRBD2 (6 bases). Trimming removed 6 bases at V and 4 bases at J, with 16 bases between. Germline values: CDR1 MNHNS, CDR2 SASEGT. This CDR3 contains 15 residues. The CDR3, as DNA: TGTGCCAGCAGGCCTAACGGAGGGCGGTACAATGAGCAGTTCTTC. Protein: CASRPNGGRYNEQFF.

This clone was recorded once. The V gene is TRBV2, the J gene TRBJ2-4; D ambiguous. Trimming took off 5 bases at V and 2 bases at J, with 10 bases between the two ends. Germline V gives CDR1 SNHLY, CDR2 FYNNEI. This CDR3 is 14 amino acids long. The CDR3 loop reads CASSWVGSKNIQYF. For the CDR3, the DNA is TGTGCCAGCAGTTGGGTGGGGTCCAAAAACATTCAGTACTTC.

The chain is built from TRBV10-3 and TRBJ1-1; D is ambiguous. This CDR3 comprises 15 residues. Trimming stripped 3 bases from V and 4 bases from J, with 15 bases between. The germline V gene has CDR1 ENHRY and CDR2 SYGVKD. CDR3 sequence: CAISEYEGFSTEAFF. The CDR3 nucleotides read TGTGCCATCAGTGAATATGAGGGATTCAGCACTGAAGCTTTCTTT.

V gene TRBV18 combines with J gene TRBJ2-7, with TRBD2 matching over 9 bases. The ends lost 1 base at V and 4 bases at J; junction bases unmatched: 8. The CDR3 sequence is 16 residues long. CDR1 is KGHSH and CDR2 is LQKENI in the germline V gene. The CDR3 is CASSPQGGRAAYEQYF. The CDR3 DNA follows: TGTGCCAGCTCACCACAGGGCGGGAGGGCCGCATACGAGCAGTACTTC.

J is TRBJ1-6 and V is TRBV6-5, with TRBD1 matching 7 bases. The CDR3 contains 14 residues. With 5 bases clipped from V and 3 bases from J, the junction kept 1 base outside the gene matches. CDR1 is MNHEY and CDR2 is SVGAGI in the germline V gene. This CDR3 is CASSGQVYNSPLHF. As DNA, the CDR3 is TGTGCCAGCAGTGGACAGGTCTATAATTCACCCCTCCACTTT.

CDR3 in amino acids: CASKRESGVGSTEAFF. The CDR3 DNA reads as TGTGCCAGCAAGCGGGAGTCAGGGGTCGGGAGCACTGAAGCTTTCTTT. The chain carries TRBV28 and TRBJ1-1; D is perhaps TRBD1 (6 bases). V lost 7 bases, J lost 4 bases, and 22 bases lay in between. Germline CDR1 and CDR2: MDHEN and SYDVKM. The CDR3 spans 16 residues.

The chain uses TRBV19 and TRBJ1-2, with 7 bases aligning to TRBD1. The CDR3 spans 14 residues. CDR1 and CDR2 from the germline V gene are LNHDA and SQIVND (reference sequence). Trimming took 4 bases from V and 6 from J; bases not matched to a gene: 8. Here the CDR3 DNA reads TGTGCCAGTAGTACTCTGACAGGGCGAAATGGCTACACCTTC. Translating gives CASSTLTGRNGYTF.

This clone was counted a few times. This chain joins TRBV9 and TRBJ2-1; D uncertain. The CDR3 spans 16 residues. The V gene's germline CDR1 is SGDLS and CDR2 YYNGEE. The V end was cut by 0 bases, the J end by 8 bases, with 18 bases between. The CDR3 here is CASSVDVIGYNDEQFF. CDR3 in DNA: TGTGCCAGCAGCGTAGACGTGATCGGGTACAATGATGAGCAGTTCTTC.

CDR3 amino acids: CASSPRGGREGYNEQFF. The CDR3 DNA reads as TGTGCCAGCTCACCAAGGGGAGGTCGGGAGGGCTACAATGAGCAGTTCTTC. V and J are TRBV18 and TRBJ2-1, with 8 bases identical to TRBD2. The CDR3 consists of 17 residues. Germline CDR1 KGHSH, CDR2 LQKENI. V lost 2 bases to trimming and J lost 3 bases; unmatched junction nucleotides: 9.